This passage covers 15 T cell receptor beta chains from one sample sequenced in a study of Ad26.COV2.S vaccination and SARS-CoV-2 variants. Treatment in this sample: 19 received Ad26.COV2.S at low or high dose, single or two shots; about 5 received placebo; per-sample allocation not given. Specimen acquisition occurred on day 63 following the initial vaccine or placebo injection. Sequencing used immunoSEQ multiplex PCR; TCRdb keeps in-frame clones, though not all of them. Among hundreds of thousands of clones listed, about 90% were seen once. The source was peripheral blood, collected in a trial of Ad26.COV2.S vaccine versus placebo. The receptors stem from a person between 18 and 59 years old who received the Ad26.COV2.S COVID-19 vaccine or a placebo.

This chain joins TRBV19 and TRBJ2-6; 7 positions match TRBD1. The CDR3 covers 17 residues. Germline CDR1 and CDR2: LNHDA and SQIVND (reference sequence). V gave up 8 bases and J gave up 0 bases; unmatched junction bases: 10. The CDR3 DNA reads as TGTGCCAGTGCAGGGACAGCTTCTCCCTCTGGGGCCAACGTCCTGACTTTC. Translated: CASAGTASPSGANVLTF.

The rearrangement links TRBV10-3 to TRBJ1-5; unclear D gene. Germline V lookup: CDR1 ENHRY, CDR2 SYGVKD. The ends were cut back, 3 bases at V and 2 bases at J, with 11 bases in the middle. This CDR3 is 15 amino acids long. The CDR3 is CAISDGGLGNQPQHF. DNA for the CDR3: TGTGCCATCAGTGATGGCGGGCTGGGCAATCAGCCCCAGCATTTT.

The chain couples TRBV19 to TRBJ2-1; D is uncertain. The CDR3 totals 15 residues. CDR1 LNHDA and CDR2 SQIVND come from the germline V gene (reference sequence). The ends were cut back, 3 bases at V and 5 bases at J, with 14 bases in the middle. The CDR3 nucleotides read TGTGCCAGTAGTATCCCCCAAGGTGTCGACAATGAGCAGTTCTTC. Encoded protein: CASSIPQGVDNEQFF.

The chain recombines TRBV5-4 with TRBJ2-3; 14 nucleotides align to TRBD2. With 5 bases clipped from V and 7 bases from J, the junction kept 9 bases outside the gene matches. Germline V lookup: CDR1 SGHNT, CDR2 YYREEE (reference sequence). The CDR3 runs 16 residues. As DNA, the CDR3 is TGTGCCAGCAGATCCGGACTAGCGGGGGGTCTGAATACGCAGTATTTT. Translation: CASRSGLAGGLNTQYF.

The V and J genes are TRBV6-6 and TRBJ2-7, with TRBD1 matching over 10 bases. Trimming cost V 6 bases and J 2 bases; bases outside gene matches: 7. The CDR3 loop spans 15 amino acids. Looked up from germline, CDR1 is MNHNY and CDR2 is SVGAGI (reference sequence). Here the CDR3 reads CASSKTGTGAYEQYF. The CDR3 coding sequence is TGTGCCAGCAGCAAAACCGGGACAGGGGCCTACGAGCAGTACTTC.

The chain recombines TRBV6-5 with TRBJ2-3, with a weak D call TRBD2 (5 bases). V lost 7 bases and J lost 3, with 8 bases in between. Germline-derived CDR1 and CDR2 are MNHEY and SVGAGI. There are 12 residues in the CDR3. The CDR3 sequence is CASTGLTDTQYF. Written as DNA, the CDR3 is TGTGCCAGCACCGGACTTACAGATACGCAGTATTTT.

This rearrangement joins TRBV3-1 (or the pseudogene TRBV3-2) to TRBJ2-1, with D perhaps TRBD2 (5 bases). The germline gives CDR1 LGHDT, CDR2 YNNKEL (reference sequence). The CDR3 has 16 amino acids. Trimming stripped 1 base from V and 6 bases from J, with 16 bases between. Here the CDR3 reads CASSQARRGLGNEQFF. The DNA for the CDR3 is TGTGCCAGCAGCCAAGCTCGGCGAGGGCTCGGCAATGAGCAGTTCTTC.

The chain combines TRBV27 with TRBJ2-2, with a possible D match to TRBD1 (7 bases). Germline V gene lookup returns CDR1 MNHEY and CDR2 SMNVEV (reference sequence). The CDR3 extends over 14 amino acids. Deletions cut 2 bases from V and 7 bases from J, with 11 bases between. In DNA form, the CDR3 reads TGTGCCAGCAGTTTACGACAGGGAGGCGGGGAGCTGTTTTTT. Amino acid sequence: CASSLRQGGGELFF.

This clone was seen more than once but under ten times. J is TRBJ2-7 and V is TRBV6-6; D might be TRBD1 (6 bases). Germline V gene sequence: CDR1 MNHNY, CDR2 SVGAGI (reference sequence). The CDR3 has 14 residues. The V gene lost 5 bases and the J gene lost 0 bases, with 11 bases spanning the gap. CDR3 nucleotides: TGTGCCAGCAGTCCACGACAGGCCTCCTACGAGCAGTACTTC. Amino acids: CASSPRQASYEQYF.

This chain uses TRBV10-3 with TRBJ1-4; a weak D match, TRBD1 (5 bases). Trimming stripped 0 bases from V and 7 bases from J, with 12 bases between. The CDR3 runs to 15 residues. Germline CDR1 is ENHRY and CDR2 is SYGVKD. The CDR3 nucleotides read TGTGCCATCAGTGAGTCATTTGGGGCGGGTGAAAAACTGTTTTTT. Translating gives CAISESFGAGEKLFF.

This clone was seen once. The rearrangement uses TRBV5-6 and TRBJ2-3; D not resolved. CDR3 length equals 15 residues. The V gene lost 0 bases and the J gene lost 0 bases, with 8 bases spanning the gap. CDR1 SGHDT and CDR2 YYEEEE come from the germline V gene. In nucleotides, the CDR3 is TGTGCCAGCAGCTTGGGTGGTTCTAGCACAGATACGCAGTATTTT. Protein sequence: CASSLGGSSTDTQYF.

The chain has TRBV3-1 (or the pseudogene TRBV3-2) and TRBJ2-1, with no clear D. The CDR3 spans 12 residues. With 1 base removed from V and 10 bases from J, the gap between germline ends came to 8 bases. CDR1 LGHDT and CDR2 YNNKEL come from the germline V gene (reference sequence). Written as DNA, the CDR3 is TGTGCCAGCAGCCAAGCGGCTGGGGAGCAGTTCTTC. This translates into CASSQAAGEQFF.

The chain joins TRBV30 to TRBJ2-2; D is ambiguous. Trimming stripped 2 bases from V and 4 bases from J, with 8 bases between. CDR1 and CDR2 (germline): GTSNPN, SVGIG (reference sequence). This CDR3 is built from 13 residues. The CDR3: CAWSQQTTGELFF. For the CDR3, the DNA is TGTGCCTGGAGTCAGCAGACCACCGGGGAGCTGTTTTTT.

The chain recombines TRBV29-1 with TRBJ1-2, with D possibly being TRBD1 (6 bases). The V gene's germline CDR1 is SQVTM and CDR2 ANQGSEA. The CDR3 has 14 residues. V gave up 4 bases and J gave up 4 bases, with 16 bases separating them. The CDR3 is CSVGVIGGLYGYTF. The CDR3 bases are TGCAGCGTTGGGGTAATCGGGGGGCTCTATGGCTACACCTTC.

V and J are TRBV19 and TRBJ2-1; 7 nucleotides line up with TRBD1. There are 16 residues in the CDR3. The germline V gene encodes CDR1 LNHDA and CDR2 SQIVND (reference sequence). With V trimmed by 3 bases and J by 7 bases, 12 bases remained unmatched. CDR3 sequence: CASSILGQGERNEQFF. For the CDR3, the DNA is TGTGCCAGTAGTATTTTGGGGCAGGGGGAAAGAAATGAGCAGTTCTTC.